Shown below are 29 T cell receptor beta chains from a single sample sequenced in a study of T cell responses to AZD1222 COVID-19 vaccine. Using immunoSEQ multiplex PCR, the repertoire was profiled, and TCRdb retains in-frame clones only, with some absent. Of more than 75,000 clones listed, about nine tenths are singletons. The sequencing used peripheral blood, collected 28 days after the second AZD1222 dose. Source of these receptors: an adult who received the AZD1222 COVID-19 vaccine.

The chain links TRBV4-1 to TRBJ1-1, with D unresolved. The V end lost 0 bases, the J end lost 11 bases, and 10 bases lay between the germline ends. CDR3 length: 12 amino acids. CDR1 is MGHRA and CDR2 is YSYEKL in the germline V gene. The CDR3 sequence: CASSQDSVRAFF. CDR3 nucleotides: TGCGCCAGCAGCCAAGATAGCGTGAGGGCTTTCTTT.

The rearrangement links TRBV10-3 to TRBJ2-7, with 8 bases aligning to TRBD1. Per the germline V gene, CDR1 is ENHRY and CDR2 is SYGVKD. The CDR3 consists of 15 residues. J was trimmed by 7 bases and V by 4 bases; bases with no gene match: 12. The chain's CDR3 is CAISGQGAPIGEQYF. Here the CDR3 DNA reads TGTGCCATCAGTGGGCAGGGGGCCCCCATCGGAGAGCAGTACTTC.

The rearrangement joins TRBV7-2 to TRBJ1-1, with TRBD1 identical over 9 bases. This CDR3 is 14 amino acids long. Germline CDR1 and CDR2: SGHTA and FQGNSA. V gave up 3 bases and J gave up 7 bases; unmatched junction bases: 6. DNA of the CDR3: TGTGCCAGCAGCTTCTGGACAGGGGAGGGTGAAGCTTTCTTT. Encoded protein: CASSFWTGEGEAFF.

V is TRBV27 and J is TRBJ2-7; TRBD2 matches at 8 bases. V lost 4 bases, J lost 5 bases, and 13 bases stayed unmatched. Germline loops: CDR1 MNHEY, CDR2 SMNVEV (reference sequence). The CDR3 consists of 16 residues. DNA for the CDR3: TGTGCCAGCAGTTCCTCCCCGGCGGGACTAGTCCACGAGCAGTACTTC. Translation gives CASSSSPAGLVHEQYF.

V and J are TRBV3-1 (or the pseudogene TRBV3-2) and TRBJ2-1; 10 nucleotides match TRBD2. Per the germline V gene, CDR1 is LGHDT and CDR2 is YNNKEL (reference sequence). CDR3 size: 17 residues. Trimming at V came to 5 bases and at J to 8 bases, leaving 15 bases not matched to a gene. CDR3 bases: TGTGCCAGCAGCGCAAGTTTACTAGCGGGACGGGCAGATGAGCAGTTCTTC. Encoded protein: CASSASLLAGRADEQFF.

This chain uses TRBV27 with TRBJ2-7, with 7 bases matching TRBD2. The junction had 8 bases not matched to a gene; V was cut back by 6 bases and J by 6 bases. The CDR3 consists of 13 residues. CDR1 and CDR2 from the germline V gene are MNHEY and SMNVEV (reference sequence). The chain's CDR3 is CASRQSGKGEQYF. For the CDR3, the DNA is TGTGCCAGCAGACAGAGCGGGAAAGGCGAGCAGTACTTC.

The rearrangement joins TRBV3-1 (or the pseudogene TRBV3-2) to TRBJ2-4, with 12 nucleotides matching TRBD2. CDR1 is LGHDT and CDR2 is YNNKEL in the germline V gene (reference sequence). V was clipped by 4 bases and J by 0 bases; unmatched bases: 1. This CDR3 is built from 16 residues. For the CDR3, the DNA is TGTGCCAGCAGCCCGACTAGCGGGGGAGCCAAAAACATTCAGTACTTC. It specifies CASSPTSGGAKNIQYF.

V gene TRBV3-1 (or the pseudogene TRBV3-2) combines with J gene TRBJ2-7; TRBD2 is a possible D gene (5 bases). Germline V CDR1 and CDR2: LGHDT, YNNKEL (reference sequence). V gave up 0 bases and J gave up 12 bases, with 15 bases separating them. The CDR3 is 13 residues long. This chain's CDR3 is CASSQDEGAVRYF. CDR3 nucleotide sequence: TGTGCCAGCAGCCAAGATGAGGGCGCAGTCCGGTACTTC.

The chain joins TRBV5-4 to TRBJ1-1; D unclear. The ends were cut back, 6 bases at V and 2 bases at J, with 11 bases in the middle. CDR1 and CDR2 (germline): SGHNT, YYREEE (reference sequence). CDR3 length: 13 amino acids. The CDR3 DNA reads TGTGCCAGCATGTTTTGGCACAACACTGAAGCTTTCTTT. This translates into CASMFWHNTEAFF.

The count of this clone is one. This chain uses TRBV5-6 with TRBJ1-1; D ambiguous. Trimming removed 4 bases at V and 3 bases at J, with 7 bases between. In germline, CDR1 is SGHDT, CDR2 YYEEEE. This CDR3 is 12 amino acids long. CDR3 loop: CASSPRDTEAFF. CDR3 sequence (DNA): TGTGCCAGCAGCCCGAGGGACACTGAAGCTTTCTTT.

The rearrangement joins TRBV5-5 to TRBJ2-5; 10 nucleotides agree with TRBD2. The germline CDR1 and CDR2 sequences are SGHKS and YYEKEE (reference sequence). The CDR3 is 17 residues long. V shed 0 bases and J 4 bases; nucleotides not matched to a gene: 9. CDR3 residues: CASSLAVVAGGGETQYF. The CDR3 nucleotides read TGTGCCAGCAGCTTGGCCGTAGTAGCGGGAGGTGGAGAGACCCAGTACTTC. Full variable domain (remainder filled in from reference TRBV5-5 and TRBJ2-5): DAGVTQSPTHLIKTRGQQVTLRCSPISGHKSVSWYQQVLGQGPQFIFQYYEKEERGRGNFPDRFSARQFPNYSSELNVNALLLGDSALYLCASSLAVVAGGGETQYFGPGTRLLVL.

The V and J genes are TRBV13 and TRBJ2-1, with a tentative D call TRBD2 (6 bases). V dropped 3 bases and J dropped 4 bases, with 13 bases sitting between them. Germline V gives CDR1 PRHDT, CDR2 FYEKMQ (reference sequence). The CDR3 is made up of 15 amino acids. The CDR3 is CASSLGSGPYNEQFF. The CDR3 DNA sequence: TGTGCCAGCAGCTTGGGTAGCGGTCCGTACAATGAGCAGTTCTTC.

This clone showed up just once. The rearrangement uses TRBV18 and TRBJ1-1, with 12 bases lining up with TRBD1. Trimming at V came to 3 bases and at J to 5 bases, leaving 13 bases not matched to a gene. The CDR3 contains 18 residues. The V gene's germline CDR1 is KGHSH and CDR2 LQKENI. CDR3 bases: TGTGCCAGCTCACCCCAACGGGACAGGGGGCGTGGGGTTACTGAAGCTTTCTTT. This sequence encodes CASSPQRDRGRGVTEAFF.

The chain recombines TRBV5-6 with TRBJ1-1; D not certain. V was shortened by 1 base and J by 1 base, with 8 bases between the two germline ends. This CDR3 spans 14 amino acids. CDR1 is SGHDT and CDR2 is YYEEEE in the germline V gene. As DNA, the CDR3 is TGTGCCAGCAGCTTGCGCACACAGAACACTGAAGCTTTCTTT. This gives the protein CASSLRTQNTEAFF.

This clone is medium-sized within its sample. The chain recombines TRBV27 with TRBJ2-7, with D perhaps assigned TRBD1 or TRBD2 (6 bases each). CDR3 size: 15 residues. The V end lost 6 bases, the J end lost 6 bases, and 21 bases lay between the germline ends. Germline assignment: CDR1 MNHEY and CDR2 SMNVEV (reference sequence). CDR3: CASSPRGQSRGEQYF. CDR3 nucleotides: TGTGCCAGCAGCCCCCGGGGGCAATCCAGGGGCGAGCAGTACTTC.

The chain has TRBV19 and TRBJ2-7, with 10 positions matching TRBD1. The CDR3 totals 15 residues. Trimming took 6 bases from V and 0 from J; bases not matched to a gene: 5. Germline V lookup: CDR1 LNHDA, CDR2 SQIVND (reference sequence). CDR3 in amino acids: CASREGTGVSYEQYF. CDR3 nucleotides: TGTGCCAGTAGGGAAGGGACAGGGGTCTCCTACGAGCAGTACTTC.

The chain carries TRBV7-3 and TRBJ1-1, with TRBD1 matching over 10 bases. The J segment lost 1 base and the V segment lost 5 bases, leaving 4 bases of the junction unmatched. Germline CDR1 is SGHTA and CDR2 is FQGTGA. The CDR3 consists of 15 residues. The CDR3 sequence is CASSPRTGGNTEAFF. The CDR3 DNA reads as TGTGCCAGCAGCCCACGGACAGGGGGGAACACTGAAGCTTTCTTT.

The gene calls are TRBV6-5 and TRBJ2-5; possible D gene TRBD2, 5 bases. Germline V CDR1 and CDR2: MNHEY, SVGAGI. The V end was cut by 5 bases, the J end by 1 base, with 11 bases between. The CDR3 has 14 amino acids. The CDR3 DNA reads TGTGCCAGCAGTCCAGGACTCAGCCAAGAGACCCAGTACTTC. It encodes CASSPGLSQETQYF.

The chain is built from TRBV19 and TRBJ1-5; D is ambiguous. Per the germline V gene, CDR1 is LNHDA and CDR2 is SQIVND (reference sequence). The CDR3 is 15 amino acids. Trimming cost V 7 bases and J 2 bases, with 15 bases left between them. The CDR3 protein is CASTFLAAGNQPQHF. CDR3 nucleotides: TGTGCCAGTACCTTCCTGGCAGCAGGCAATCAGCCCCAGCATTTT. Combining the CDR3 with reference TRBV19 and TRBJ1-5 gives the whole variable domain DGGITQSPKYLFRKEGQNVTLSCEQNLNHDAMYWYRQDPGQGLRLIYYSQIVNDFQKGDIAEGYSVSREKKESFPLTVTSAQKNPTAFYLCASTFLAAGNQPQHFGDGTRLSIL.

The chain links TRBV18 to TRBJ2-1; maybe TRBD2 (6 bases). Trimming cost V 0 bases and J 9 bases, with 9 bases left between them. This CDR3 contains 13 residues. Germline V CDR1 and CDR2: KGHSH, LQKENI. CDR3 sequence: CASSPPEGTEQFF. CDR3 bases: TGTGCCAGCTCACCACCGGAGGGAACTGAGCAGTTCTTC. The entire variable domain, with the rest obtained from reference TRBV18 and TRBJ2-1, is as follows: NAGVMQNPRHLVRRRGQEARLRCSPMKGHSHVYWYRQLPEEGLKFMVYLQKENIIDESGMPKERFSAEFPKEGPSILRIQQVVRGDSAAYFCASSPPEGTEQFFGPGTRLTVL.

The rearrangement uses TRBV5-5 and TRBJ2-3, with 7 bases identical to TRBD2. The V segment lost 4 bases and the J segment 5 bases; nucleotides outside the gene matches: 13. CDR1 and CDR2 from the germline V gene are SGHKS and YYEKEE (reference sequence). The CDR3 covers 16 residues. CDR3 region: CASSTPLADERDTQYF. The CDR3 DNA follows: TGTGCCAGCAGCACACCCCTAGCGGATGAAAGAGATACGCAGTATTTT.

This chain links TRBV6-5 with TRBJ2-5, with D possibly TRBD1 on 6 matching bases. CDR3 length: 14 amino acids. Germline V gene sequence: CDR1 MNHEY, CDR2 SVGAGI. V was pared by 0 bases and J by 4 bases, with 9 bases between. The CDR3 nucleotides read TGTGCCAGCAGTTACTCTGGCAGGGGAGAGACCCAGTACTTC. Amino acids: CASSYSGRGETQYF.

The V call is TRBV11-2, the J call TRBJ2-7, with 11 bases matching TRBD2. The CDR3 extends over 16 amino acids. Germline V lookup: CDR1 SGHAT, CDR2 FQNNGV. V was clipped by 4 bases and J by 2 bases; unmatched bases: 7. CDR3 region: CASSSGGTSGTYEQYF. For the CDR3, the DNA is TGTGCCAGCAGCTCAGGGGGGACTAGCGGTACCTACGAGCAGTACTTC.

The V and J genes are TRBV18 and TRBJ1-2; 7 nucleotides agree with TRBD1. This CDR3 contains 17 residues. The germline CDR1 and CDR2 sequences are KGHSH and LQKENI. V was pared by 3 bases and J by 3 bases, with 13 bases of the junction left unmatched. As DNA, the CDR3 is TGTGCCAGCTCACCTGTGACAGGGAAGAACGACTACTATGGCTACACCTTC. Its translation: CASSPVTGKNDYYGYTF.

The CDR3 DNA reads as TGTGCCAGCAGTTTAACAGGGAGGTACACTGAAGCTTTCTTT. Amino acids: CASSLTGRYTEAFF. The chain employs TRBV28 and TRBJ1-1; a weak D match, TRBD1 (6 bases). Germline values: CDR1 MDHEN, CDR2 SYDVKM. The CDR3 runs 14 residues. Trimming pared 2 bases from V and 3 bases from J, leaving 10 bases between. Supplemented by reference TRBV28 and TRBJ1-1, the full variable domain reads DVKVTQSSRYLVKRTGEKVFLECVQDMDHENMFWYRQDPGLGLRLIYFSYDVKMKEKGDIPEGYSVSREKKERFSLILESASTNQTSMYLCASSLTGRYTEAFFGQGTRLTVV.

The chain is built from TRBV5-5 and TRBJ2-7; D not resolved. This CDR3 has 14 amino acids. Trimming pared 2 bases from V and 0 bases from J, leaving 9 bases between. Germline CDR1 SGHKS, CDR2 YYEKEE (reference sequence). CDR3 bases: TGTGCCAGCAGCTTAGCGCTATACTCCTACGAGCAGTACTTC. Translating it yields CASSLALYSYEQYF.

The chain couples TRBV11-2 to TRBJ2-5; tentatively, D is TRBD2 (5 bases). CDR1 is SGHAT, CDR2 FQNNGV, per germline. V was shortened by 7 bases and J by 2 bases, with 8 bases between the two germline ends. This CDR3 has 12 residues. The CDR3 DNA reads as TGTGCCAGCAAGTGGGAGCAAGAGACCCAGTACTTC. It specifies CASKWEQETQYF. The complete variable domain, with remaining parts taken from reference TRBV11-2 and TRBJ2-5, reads EAGVAQSPRYKIIEKRQSVAFWCNPISGHATLYWYQQILGQGPKLLIQFQNNGVVDDSQLPKDRFSAERLKGVDSTLKIQPAKLEDSAVYLCASKWEQETQYFGPGTRLLVL.

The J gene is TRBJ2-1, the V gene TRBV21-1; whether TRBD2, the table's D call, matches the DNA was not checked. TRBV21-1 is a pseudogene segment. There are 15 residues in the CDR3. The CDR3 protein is CASSKVGRTTNEQFF. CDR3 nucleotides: TGTGCCAGCAGCAAAGTTGGTAGGACTACTAATGAGCAGTTCTTC.

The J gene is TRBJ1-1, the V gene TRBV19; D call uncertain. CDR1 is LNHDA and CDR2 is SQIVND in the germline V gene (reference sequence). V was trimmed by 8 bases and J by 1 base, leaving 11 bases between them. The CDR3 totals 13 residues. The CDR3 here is CASQVAENTEAFF. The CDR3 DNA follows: TGTGCCAGTCAGGTGGCGGAGAACACTGAAGCTTTCTTT.